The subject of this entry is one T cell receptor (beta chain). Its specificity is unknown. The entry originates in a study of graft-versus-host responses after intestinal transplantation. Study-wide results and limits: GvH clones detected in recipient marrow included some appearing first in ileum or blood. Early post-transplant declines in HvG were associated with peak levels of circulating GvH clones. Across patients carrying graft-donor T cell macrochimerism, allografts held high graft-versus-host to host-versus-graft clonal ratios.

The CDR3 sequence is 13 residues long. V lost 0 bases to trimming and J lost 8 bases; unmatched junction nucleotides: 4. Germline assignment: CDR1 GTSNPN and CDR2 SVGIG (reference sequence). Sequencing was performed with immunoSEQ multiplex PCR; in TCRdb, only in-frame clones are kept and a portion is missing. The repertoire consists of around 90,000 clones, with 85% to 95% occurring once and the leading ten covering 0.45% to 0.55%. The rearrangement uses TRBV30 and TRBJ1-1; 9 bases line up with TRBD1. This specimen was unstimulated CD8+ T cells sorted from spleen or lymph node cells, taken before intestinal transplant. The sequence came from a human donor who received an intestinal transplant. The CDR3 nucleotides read TGTGCCTGGAGTGTAGGGACAGGGACCGAAGCTTTCTTT. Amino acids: CAWSVGTGTEAFF.